This TCR beta chain appears in the sequencing data of a study of T cells in Graves' hyperthyroidism and ophthalmopathy. The table lists this clonotype with many counts. From RNA transcripts, TCR beta CDR3 regions were amplified. Initially, a first-round RT-PCR of the TCR CDR3 employed the HTBI primer set. One entry per CDR3 protein, called by TCRdb with MiXCR from the multiplex PCR reads. The sample holds roughly 380,000 distinct CDR3 sequences, about 15% seen once. This CDR3 has 15 amino acids. Trimming took off 3 bases at V and 6 bases at J, with 18 bases between the two ends. CDR1 and CDR2 (germline): DFQATT, SNEGSKA (reference sequence).

The TCR comes from a woman aged 55-70 years with Graves' hyperthyroidism. The sequenced sample consisted of blood. This chain joins TRBV20-1 and TRBJ2-1; D not resolved. CDR3 in amino acids: CSASRVRGVVNEQFF. The CDR3 DNA is TGCAGTGCTAGTAGGGTGCGAGGAGTTGTCAATGAGCAGTTCTTC.